A single sample is the source of the 3 T cell receptor beta chains below, sequenced in a study of long-term antiretroviral therapy in people with HIV. The assay, immunoSEQ v3.0, was run at survey level. Libraries were prepared by immunoSEQ multiplex PCR; TCRdb keeps only in-frame clonotypes and omits some of them. Of tens of thousands of clones in the sample, 87% were seen once. The sample consisted of unsorted PBMCs, taken 2 years after starting antiretroviral therapy. The source is a man in his fifties or sixties with HIV.

The chain is built from TRBV5-1 and TRBJ2-2; a possible D gene is TRBD1 (5 bases). Deletions cut 6 bases from V and 1 base from J, with 7 bases between. CDR3 length: 13 amino acids. The V gene's germline CDR1 is SGHRS and CDR2 YFSETQ. CDR3 residues: CASKTENTGELFF. The DNA for the CDR3 is TGCGCCAGCAAGACAGAGAACACCGGGGAGCTGTTTTTT.

The table lists this clone with a count of one. The chain uses TRBV5-1 and TRBJ2-7; TRBD2 is a possible D gene (6 bases). The germline gives CDR1 SGHRS, CDR2 YFSETQ. The CDR3 length is 17 residues. V was pared by 0 bases and J by 5 bases, with 21 bases between. CDR3 amino acids: CASSLASGGIAPHEQYF. The DNA for the CDR3 is TGCGCCAGCAGCTTGGCCTCGGGCGGGATCGCACCCCACGAGCAGTACTTC.

As DNA, the CDR3 is TGTGCCAGCACCACGTCCCTAGCCACAGATAACTATGGCTACACCTTC. Its translation is CASTTSLATDNYGYTF. This chain connects TRBV28 to TRBJ1-2; D not resolved. Per germline, CDR1 MDHEN and CDR2 SYDVKM. The CDR3 sequence is 16 residues long. Trimming stripped 7 bases from V and 1 base from J, with 19 bases between.